The subject of this entry is one T cell receptor beta chain. Its antigen specificity is not known. Within one base of it there is no much larger clone, and no base qualities were kept. The data are from a study of T cell repertoires in cytomegalovirus infection (dated by TCRdb to 2018 to 2020). Background for the entire study: Peptide stimulations targeted recently identified HLA-C-restricted CMV epitopes, whose presentation resists viral immunomodulation, together with well-studied HLA-B-restricted epitopes. The HLA type of each donor mattered for the analysis, because public TCR beta signatures pointed to carriage of CMV infection along with the matching HLA type.

The sample's treatment or condition, from its label and the paper: in vitro stimulation with specific CMV peptide epitopes to enrich CMV-specific T cells. Overall results and qualifications from the work: The ex vivo response was dominated by HLA-C-restricted CMV-specific TCR beta clonotypes, and the single most frequent clonotype in two of eight donors was supplied by these HLA-C-restricted clonotypes. In both this cohort and an independent cohort of 352 donors, the cumulative frequency of public TCR beta family members distinguished carriers of CMV infection plus the relevant HLA type.

The reads were generated on an Illumina HiSeq 1500. The public reads were reprocessed in TCRdb via fastp at Q25 and MiXCR, keeping in-frame beta chains. Here each entry gathers all rows of one CDR3 protein and keeps the most common genes and DNA. In this sample the table shows under 500,000 distinct CDR3 sequences, about 44% of which occur a single time. Together, the top ten hold around 44% of the sample. Counted from cysteine to phenylalanine, this CDR3 has 15 amino acids. The only DNA kept is the CDR3, 45 bases in frame from the first base. V loses 5 bases of germline sequence and J loses 5 bases, and the interval between the two ends is 18 bases. According to the germline V gene (reference sequence), CDR1 reads SEHNR and CDR2 reads FQNEAQ.

Recombination connected TRBV7-9 to TRBJ1-1; TRBD1 is perhaps the D gene, given 5 matching bases. This sequence was found in a human donor in good health (CMV status not recorded). Some clones in this sample may be carry-over from other donors' samples. The sample in question was cultured PBMCs, obtained from culture after CMV antigen stimulation. The encoded CDR3 is CASSEVRGGGTEAFF. The DNA sequence is given as TGTGCCAGCAGCGAGGTGAGGGGCGGAGGGACTGAAGCTTTCTTT. This CDR3, with the reference TRBV7-9 and TRBJ1-1 proteins standing in past its ends, gives the full variable domain DTGVSQNPRHKITKRGQNVTFRCDPISEHNRLYWYRQTLGQGPEFLTYFQNEAQLEKSRLLSDRFSAERPKGSFSTLEIQRTEQGDSAMYLCASSEVRGGGTEAFFGQGTRLTVV.